This T cell receptor (beta chain) was sequenced for a study of beta chain features in type 1 diabetes. Study-wide points: Type 1 diabetes patients had moderately but significantly shorter TCRB CDR3s in all four CD4+ subsets. When cDNA is sequenced, cells with high TCR expression could be over-represented. Insertions at VDJ junctions were less frequent in type 1 diabetes patients. These patients also deleted more nucleotides at the same junctions.

This clone was found a few times. Its antigen is not known. Germline V lookup: CDR1 MGHRA, CDR2 YSYEKL. CDR3 size: 19 residues. The V end was cut by 0 bases, the J end by 0 bases, with 15 bases between. The authors reverse transcribed all of the isolated RNA, so sequencing captured expressed TCRB transcripts. The data were produced by immunoSEQ multiplex PCR, yet TCRdb's version contains in-frame clones alone and is incomplete. The sample contains 300,000 to 400,000 clones, about a tenth of which appear only once. Based on CD45RO/CCR7/CD25/CD127/CD95/CD27, CD4+ regulatory, stem cell-like memory, naive and central memory cells were sorted.

The receptor's source is a man aged 25 to 45 with type 1 diabetes. This chain joins TRBV4-1 and TRBJ2-6; no definite D call. The sequenced sample consisted of central memory CD4+ T cells from blood. The DNA of the CDR3 is TGCGCCAGCAGCCAAGACAGTTCTGGTACTCCCTCTGGGGCCAACGTCCTGACTTTC. Translated, it gives CASSQDSSGTPSGANVLTF.